This TCR beta chain originates from a study of post-analysis software for immune sequencing data. Overall study context: The patients showed relapsing-remitting, secondary progressive and progressive-relapsing multiple sclerosis courses. Findings and limits, study-wide: Samples prepared in the same batch strongly co-clustered by F measure. Included in a set of roughly five TRBV segments more frequent in patients than controls were TRBV5-6, TRBV5-1 and TRBV20-1. Comparison with controls showed significantly lower normalized Chao1 diversity in multiple sclerosis patients.

As regards this clonotype: Its antigen is not identified.

TCR beta libraries were prepared from cDNA with unique molecular identifiers. With roughly 1 to 11 million T cells as the source, some 510,000 cDNA molecules resulted. In TCRdb, the PCR reads were re-called with MiXCR into one record per CDR3 protein. This table holds over 300,000 distinct CDR3 sequences, around 37% found once. Trimming took 5 bases from V and 8 from J, leaving 12 bases between them. The length of the CDR3 is 12 residues. V and J are TRBV12-3 or TRBV12-4 and TRBJ1-2; weak D call: TRBD1 (5 bases). The sample taken for sequencing was blood. The receptor comes from a girl between 5 and 17 years old with multiple sclerosis. This chain's CDR3 is CASSPERGGYTF. CDR3 coding DNA: TGTGCCAGCAGTCCGGAACGGGGGGGCTACACCTTC.